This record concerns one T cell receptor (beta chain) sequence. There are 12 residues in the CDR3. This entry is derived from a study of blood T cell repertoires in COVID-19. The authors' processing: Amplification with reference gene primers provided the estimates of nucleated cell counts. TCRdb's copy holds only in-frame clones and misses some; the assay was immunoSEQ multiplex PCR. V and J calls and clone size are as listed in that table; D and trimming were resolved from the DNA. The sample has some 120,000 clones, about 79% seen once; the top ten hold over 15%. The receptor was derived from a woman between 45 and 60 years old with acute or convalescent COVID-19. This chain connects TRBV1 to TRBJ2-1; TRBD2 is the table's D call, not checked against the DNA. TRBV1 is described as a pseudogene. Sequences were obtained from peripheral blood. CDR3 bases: TGCACCAGCAGCCAAGATATTGTTGAGCAGTTCTTC. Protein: CTSSQDIVEQFF.